The T cell receptor beta chain under discussion was sequenced for a study of T cells in Graves' hyperthyroidism and ophthalmopathy (dated by TCRdb to the late 2010s). Notes on the research overall: Peripheral blood was collected at initial diagnosis, before any treatment. To identify distinguishing TCR V-J signatures, a discovery cohort of around 98 patients was used, comprising fewer than 45 with Graves' ophthalmopathy and some 60 with stable Graves' hyperthyroidism. Prospective prediction of ophthalmopathy was tested in an independent validation cohort of approximately 18 hyperthyroidism patients and 15 to 17 patients who later progressed to ophthalmopathy. The 75 to 100 discovery patients were divided at random into training and test sets in a 7:3 ratio. Thyroid tissue and blood T-cell repertoires from about six Graves' hyperthyroidism patients were also compared in the study. After sampling, hyperthyroidism patients received methimazole starting at 30 mg daily, and ophthalmopathy patients received high-dose intravenous methylprednisolone. TCR Vbeta CDR3 sequencing of approximately 140 peripheral blood samples (approximately 44 ophthalmopathy, 75 to 80 hyperthyroidism and roughly 17 progressor patients) is reported in the paper.

The table lists this clonotype with a few counts. Its target antigen remains unknown. No quality values exist for individual bases; no much larger clone is one base distant. The TCR beta CDR3 regions were amplified from the RNA transcripts. A first-round RT-PCR of the TCR CDR3 used the HTBI primer set with the Qiagen OneStep RT-PCR kit. The libraries were constructed in a second round of multiplex PCR and then size-selected and purified. The libraries were sequenced on an Illumina HiSeq2000 using paired-end 100 bp reads. For the original study's pipeline: SOAPnuke was used to process the raw data, with reads discarded if the reads contained adapters or uncalled bases, had a mean Phred below 15, or lacked an exact constant-primer or identifier match. COPE v1.2.5 was used to merge high-quality paired reads, and clonotypes were defined as unique nucleotide sequences. MiTCR v1.1 was used to align the clonotypes against IMGT TRBV, TRBD and TRBJ reference segments. The analysis included only V-J combinations with a frequency above 0.0001, which together covered approximately 99% of the repertoires. A TCS score was defined as the ratio of F50 (clonal expansion) to E x V (chaos), with BLOSUM62-based TCRdist applied between CDR3 peptides within each V-J. Welch's t-statistics and random forest reduced just over 500 V-J features to 13, which were used in a naive Bayes classifier (R e1071). TCRdb handled the public reads itself, with Q25 trimming in fastp and clone calling in MiXCR, and kept productive beta chains. Each CDR3 protein appears once, grouped with its most common genes and DNA. These V and J calls originate from TCRdb's pipeline instead of the authors' own analysis. The sample table records a few hundred thousand distinct CDR3 sequences; more than 13% of these occur just once. The ten largest clones add up to around a third of the sample.

Study-level results and caveats: A 13 V-J signature model separated ophthalmopathy from stable hyperthyroidism, with just over 85% sensitivity and 81.08% specificity in cross-validation and 80%/75% in testing. Most expanded thyroid clonotypes (frequency above 0.001) were also detected in blood, a finding suggesting that blood repertoires may reflect thyroid immune responses. In validation, progression to ophthalmopathy was predicted by the model with nearly 71% sensitivity and around 76% specificity, a median of roughly six months before onset. No statistical method was used to fix the sample size in advance, and group allocation was not hidden from the investigators.

The germline V gene (reference sequence) supplies CDR1 SEHNR and CDR2 FQNEAQ. Here V drops 7 bases and J drops 2 bases, and the junction holds 4 bases not matched to any gene. The CDR3 runs 14 amino acids, cysteine and phenylalanine included. The retained sequence is limited to the CDR3, 42 bases, with the frame set at the first base. Stable Graves' hyperthyroidism was defined as no progression to ophthalmopathy during 18 months of follow-up. The hyperthyroidism patients were between 18 and 65 years old and newly diagnosed, with a disease duration of less than 2 months. Any patient with an uncontrolled infection, another autoimmune disease, pregnancy or lactation was excluded. Diagnoses were established on the basis of clinical symptoms, serum thyroxine and TRAb, thyroid ultrasound, and orbital computed tomography. Ficoll-Paque density gradient centrifugation was used to isolate PBMCs from 8.5 to 10 ml of fresh peripheral blood. Total RNA was extracted with Trizol reagent, and quality was checked on an Agilent 2100 Bioanalyzer.

The chain was built from TRBV7-9 and TRBJ2-2; a stretch of 7 junction bases matches TRBD1. The specimen sequenced was blood. The TCR was taken from a woman aged 25 to 45 with Graves' hyperthyroidism. The CDR3 protein is CASTTGINTGELFF. The bases read TGTGCCAGCACGACAGGGATAAACACCGGGGAGCTGTTTTTT.